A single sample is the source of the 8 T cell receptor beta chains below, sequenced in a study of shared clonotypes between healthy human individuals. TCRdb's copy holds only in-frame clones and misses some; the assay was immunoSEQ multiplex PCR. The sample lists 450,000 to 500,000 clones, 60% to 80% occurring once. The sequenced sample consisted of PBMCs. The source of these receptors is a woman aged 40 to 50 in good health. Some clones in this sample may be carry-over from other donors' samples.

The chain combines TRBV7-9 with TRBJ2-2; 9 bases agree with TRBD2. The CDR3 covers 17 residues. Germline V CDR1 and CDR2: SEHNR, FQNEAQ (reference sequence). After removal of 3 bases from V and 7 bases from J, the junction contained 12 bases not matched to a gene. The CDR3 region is CASSFGGSGRGVGELFF. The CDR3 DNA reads TGTGCCAGCAGCTTTGGCGGTAGCGGGAGAGGGGTCGGGGAGCTGTTTTTT. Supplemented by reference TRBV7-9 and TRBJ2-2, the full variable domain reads DTGVSQNPRHKITKRGQNVTFRCDPISEHNRLYWYRQTLGQGPEFLTYFQNEAQLEKSRLLSDRFSAERPKGSFSTLEIQRTEQGDSAMYLCASSFGGSGRGVGELFFGEGSRLTVL.

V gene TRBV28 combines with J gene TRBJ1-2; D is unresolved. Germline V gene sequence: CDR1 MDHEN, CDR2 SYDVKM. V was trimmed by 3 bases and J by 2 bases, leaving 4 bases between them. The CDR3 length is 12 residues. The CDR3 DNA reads TGTGCCAGCAGTTTGCCCAACTATGGCTACACCTTC. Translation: CASSLPNYGYTF.

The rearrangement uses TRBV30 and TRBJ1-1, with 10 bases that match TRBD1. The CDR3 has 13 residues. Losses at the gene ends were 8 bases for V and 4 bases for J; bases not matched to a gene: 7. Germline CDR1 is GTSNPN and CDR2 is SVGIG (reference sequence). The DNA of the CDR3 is TGTGCCGGAAAGGACAGGGGGGGCACTGAAGCTTTCTTT. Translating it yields CAGKDRGGTEAFF.

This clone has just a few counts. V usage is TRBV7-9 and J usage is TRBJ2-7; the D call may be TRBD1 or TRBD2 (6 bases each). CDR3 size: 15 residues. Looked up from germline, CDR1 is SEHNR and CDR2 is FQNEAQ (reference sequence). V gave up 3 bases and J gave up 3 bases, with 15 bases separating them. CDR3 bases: TGTGCCAGCAGCTTGGGGGACACCGGGAGCTACGAGCAGTACTTC. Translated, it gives CASSLGDTGSYEQYF.

The DNA of the CDR3 is TGTGCCAGCAGCATAGACTCCTCCTCCTACAATGAGCAGTTCTTC. It codes for CASSIDSSSYNEQFF. The chain recombines TRBV7-2 with TRBJ2-1, with D unclear. V was shortened by 5 bases and J by 0 bases, with 11 bases between the two germline ends. Germline lookup yields CDR1 SGHTA and CDR2 FQGNSA. This CDR3 has 15 residues.

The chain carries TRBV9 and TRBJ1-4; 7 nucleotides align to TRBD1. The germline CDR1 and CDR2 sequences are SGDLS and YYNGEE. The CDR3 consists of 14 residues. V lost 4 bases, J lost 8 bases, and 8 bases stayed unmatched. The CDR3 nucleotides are TGTGCCAGCAGCCCCGGGACAGCGGTGGAAAAACTGTTTTTT. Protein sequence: CASSPGTAVEKLFF. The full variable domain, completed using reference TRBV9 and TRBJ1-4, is DSGVTQTPKHLITATGQRVTLRCSPRSGDLSVYWYQQSLDQGLQFLIQYYNGEERAKGNILERFSAQQFPDLHSELNLSSLELGDSALYFCASSPGTAVEKLFFGSGTQLSVL.

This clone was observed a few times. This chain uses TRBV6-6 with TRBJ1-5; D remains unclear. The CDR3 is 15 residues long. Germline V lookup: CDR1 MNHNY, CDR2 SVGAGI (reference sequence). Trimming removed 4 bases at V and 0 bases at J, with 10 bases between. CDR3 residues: CASSFGANSNQPQHF. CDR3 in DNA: TGTGCCAGCAGTTTCGGCGCTAATAGCAATCAGCCCCAGCATTTT.

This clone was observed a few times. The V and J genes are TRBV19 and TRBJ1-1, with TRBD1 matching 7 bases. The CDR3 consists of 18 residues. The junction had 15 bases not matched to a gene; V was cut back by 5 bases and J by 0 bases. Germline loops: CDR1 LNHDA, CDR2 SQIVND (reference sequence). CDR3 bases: TGTGCCAGTAGTTCAATTCGACAGGGCCGAAGTATGAACACTGAAGCTTTCTTT. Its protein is CASSSIRQGRSMNTEAFF.